The present TCR beta chain was sequenced within a study of blood T cell repertoires in COVID-19. Study-wide background: T cells, B-cell-depleted T cells, or PBMCs supplied cDNA or gDNA.

Original handling: It was from reference gene primer amplification that nucleated cell counts were estimated. Here immunoSEQ multiplex PCR was the method, and the copy in TCRdb shows in-frame clones only, minus some. From that table come the V and J calls and clone size; the DNA was used to work out D and trimming. There are under 60,000 clones in the sample; 75% to 80% occur only once, and 20% lies in the top ten. The germline V gene encodes CDR1 LNHDA and CDR2 SQIVND (reference sequence). CDR3 size: 17 residues. The junction had 14 bases not matched to a gene; V was cut back by 4 bases and J by 8 bases.

Sequenced: peripheral blood. The chain couples TRBV19 to TRBJ2-1; 10 positions agree with TRBD2. The sequence derives from a human donor with active or convalescent COVID-19. The donor label of this sample is uncertain. The CDR3 nucleotides are TGTGCCAGTAGTAGACGAGGTCTAGCGGGAGTTAAAGATGAGCAGTTCTTC. This gives the protein CASSRRGLAGVKDEQFF.